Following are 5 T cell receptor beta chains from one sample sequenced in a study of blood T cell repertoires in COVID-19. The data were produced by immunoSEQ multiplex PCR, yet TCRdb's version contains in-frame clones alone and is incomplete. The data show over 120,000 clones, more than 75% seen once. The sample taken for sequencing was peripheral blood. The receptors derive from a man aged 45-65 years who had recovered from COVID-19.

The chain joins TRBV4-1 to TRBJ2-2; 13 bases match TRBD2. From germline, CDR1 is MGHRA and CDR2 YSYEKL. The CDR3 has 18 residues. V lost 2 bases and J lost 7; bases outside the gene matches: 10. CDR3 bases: TGCGCCAGCAGCCAACGGACTAGCGGGGGCCTAACGGGCGGGGAGCTGTTTTTT. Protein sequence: CASSQRTSGGLTGGELFF.

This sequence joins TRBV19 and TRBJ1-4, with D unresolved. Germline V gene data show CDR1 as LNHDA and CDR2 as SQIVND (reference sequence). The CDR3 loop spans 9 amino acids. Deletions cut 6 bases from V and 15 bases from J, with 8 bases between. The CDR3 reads CASSDEVFF. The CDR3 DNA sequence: TGTGCCAGTAGCGACGAGGTGTTTTTT.

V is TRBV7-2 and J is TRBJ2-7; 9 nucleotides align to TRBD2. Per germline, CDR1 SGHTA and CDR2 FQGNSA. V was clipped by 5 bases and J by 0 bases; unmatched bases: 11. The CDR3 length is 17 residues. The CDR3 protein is CASSLLSGGHSSYEQYF. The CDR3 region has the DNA TGTGCCAGCAGCCTCCTTAGCGGGGGCCACAGCTCCTACGAGCAGTACTTC.

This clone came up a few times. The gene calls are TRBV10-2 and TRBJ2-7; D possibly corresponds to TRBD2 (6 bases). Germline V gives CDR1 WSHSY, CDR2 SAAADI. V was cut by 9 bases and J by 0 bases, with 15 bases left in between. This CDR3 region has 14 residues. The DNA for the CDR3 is TGCGCCAGTCGACCGGGACTTAACTCCTACGAGCAGTACTTC. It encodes CASRPGLNSYEQYF.

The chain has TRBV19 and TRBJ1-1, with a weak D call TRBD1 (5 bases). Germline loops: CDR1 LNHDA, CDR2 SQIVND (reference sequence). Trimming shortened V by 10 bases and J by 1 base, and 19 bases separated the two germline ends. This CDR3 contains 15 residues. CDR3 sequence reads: CATNTLQGGNTEAFF. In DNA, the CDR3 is TGTGCCACCAATACCCTCCAGGGAGGGAACACTGAAGCTTTCTTT.